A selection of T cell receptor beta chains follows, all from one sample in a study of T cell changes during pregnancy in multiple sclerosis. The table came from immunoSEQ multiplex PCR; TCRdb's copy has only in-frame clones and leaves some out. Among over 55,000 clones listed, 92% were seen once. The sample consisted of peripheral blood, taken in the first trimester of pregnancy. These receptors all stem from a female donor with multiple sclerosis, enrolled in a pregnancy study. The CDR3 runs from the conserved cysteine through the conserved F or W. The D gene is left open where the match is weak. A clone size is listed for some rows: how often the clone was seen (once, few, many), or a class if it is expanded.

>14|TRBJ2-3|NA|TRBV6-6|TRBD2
TGTGCCAGCAGTTACCAGGGAGGGACCGATACGCAGTATTTT
CASSYQGGTDTQYF
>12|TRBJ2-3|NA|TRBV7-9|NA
TGTGCCAGCAGTCGAGCGACAGATACGCAGTATTTT
CASSRATDTQYF
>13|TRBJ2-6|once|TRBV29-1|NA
TGCAGCGTTTATAGCTCTGGGGCCAACGTCCTGACTTTC
CSVYSSGANVLTF
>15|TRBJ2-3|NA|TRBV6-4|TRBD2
TGTGCCAGCAGCGCTAGCGGGAGCGCCACAGATACGCAGTATTTT
CASSASGSATDTQYF
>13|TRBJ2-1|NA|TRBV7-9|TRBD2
TGTGCCAGCAGCCCCGGACTAGCGGGTGAGCAGTTCTTC
CASSPGLAGEQFF
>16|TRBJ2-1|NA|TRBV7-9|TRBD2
TGTGCCAGCAGCGCCCAACTAGCGGGGGAATACAATGAGCAGTTCTTC
CASSAQLAGEYNEQFF
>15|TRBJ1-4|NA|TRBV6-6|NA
TGTGCCAGCAGTTACTGGGGAGCGGCAAATGAAAAACTGTTTTTT
CASSYWGAANEKLFF
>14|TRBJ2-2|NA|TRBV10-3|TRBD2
TGTGCCATCAGGCGAGCGGGAGAGACCGGGGAGCTGTTTTTT
CAIRRAGETGELFF
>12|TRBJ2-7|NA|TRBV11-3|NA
TGTGCCAGCAGCTTAGGCAGCTACGAGCAGTACTTC
CASSLGSYEQYF
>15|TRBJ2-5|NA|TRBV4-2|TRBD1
TGTGCCAGCAGCCAACCGGGGACAGCTCAAGAGACCCAGTACTTC
CASSQPGTAQETQYF
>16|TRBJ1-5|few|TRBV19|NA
TGTGCCAGTAGTATAGAGGGAGGCCTTAGCAATCAGCCCCAGCATTTT
CASSIEGGLSNQPQHF
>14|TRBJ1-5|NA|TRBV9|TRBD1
TGTGCCAGCAGCGCCACAGGGGTAGGTCAGCCCCAGCATTTT
CASSATGVGQPQHF
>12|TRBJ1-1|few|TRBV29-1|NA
TGCAGCGCAAAGACAGGGAACACTGAAGCTTTCTTT
CSAKTGNTEAFF
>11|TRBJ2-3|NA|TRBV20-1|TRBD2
TGCAGTGCCAGAACCGGGACTAGCGAGTATTTT
CSARTGTSEYF
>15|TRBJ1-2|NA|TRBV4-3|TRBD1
TGCGCCAGCAGCCCTGGGACAGGGGGAGGCTATGGCTACACCTTC
CASSPGTGGGYGYTF
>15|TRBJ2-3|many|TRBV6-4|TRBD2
TGTGCCAGCAGTGCCGGGACTAGCGACACAGATACGCAGTATTTT
CASSAGTSDTDTQYF
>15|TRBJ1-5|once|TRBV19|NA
TGTGCCAGTACCGGAGCCGGGAGGGGTCACCAGCCCCAGCATTTT
CASTGAGRGHQPQHF
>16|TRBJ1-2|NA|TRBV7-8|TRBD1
TGTGCCAGCAGCCCTAGAGCCGGGACAGGGTCGGATGGCTACACCTTC
CASSPRAGTGSDGYTF
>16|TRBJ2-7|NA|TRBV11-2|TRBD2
TGTGCCAGCAGCTCGGAAACGGGACTAGCGTGGTACGAGCAGTACTTC
CASSSETGLAWYEQYF
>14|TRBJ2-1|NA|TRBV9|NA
TGTGCCAGCAGCCTAGGGGGAGGGGTCAATGAGCAGTTCTTC
CASSLGGGVNEQFF
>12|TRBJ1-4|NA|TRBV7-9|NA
TGTGCCAGCAGCTTAGGCGAGGGATGGCTGTTTTTT
CASSLGEGWLFF
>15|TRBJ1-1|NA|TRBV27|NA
TGTGCCAGCAGTAGCGGGGGGCGAGGGAACACTGAAGCTTTCTTT
CASSSGGRGNTEAFF
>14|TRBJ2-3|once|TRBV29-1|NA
TGCAGCGTTGAGTCTGTAGGGAGGAAAGATACGCAGTATTTT
CSVESVGRKDTQYF
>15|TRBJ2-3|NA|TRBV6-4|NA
TGTGCCAGCAGTGACTCGGGCCTCTCGGCAGATACGCAGTATTTT
CASSDSGLSADTQYF
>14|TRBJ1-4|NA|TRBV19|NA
TGTGCCAGTAGTGGCAGACATGAAAGGGAAAAACTGTTTTTT
CASSGRHEREKLFF
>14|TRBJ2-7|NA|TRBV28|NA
TGTGCCAGCAGTTTTCGAGGGTCTGGGTACGAGCAGTACTTC
CASSFRGSGYEQYF
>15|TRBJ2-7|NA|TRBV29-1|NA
TGCAGCGTTCATGAACCCAGGGAACAGAACTACGAGCAGTACTTC
CSVHEPREQNYEQYF
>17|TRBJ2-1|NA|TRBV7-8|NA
TGTGCCAGCAGCTTAGAACCGGGGGGCTACCGACTTTTAAAGCAGTTCTTC
CASSLEPGGYRLLKQFF
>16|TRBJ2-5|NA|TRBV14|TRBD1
TGTGCCAGCAGCCAAGACGGGACAGGGAGCTATCAGACCCAGTACTTC
CASSQDGTGSYQTQYF